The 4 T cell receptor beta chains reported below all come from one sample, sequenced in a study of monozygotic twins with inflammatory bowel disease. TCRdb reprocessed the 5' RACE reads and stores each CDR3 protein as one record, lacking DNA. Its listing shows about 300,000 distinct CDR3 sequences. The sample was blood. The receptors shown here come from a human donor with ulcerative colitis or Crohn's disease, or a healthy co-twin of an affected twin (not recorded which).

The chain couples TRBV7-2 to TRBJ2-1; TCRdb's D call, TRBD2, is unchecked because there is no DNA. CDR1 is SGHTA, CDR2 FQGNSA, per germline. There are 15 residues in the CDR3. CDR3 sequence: CASSPGLGYSNEQFF.

CDR3 loop: CASSLASQETQYF. The gene calls are TRBV7-8 and TRBJ2-5. The CDR3 has 13 residues. The germline CDR1 and CDR2 sequences are SGHVS and FQNEAQ.

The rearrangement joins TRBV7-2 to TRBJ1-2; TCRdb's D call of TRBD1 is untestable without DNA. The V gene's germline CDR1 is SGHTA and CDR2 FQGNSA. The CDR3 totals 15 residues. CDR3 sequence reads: CASSLVGGENSGYTF.

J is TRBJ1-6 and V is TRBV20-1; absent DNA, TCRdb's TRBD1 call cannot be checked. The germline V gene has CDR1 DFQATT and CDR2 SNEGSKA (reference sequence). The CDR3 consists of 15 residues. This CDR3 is CSATPGQTRDSPLHF.